Presented here are 17 T cell receptor beta chains from one specimen sequenced in a study of response to subunit inactivated influenza vaccine. TCRdb reanalysed the RT-PCR reads using MiXCR and keeps one entry per CDR3 protein. The sample includes about 170,000 distinct CDR3 sequences, roughly 12% of them seen just once. The sample also formed part of further work on T cells expressing NK-cell markers. That paper notes: Template switching by 5'RACE with UMIs generated the TCR beta cDNA.

The sample was CD8+ T cells sorted from PBMCs, taken 11 to 12 days after vaccination. These receptor sequences come from a man aged 50 to 60 who received an inactivated influenza vaccine.

J is TRBJ2-3 and V is TRBV28, with 7 bases aligning to TRBD2. Germline lookup yields CDR1 MDHEN and CDR2 SYDVKM. The junction had 7 bases not matched to a gene; V was cut back by 6 bases and J by 1 base. The CDR3 is 15 residues long. As DNA, the CDR3 is TGTGCCAGCAGCCCCCGGGGGGTTCGCACAGATACGCAGTATTTT. Amino acid sequence: CASSPRGVRTDTQYF.

This clonotype has at least ten counts. The J gene is TRBJ1-5, the V gene TRBV9; D is unresolved. The CDR3 has 14 residues. Germline V gene sequence: CDR1 SGDLS, CDR2 YYNGEE. V lost 0 bases, J lost 3 bases, and 7 bases lay in between. DNA for the CDR3: TGTGCCAGCAGCGTAGAAGGTTCCAATCAGCCCCAGCATTTT. Encoded protein: CASSVEGSNQPQHF.

This clonotype was seen once. The V and J genes are TRBV7-2 and TRBJ2-5; no definite D call. The CDR3 covers 12 residues. V was trimmed by 5 bases and J by 7 bases, leaving 11 bases between them. Germline V CDR1 and CDR2: SGHTA, FQGNSA. CDR3 nucleotides: TGTGCCAGCAGCCATGATAGGTGGACCCAGTACTTC. Its translation: CASSHDRWTQYF.

This clonotype was counted only a few times. The chain couples TRBV4-1 to TRBJ1-2, with D uncertain. The germline V gene has CDR1 MGHRA and CDR2 YSYEKL. The CDR3 is 14 amino acids. Trimming pared 1 base from V and 4 bases from J, leaving 10 bases between. The CDR3 DNA is TGCGCCAGCAGCCAAGGACATTCAAGCTATGGCTACACCTTC. Translated: CASSQGHSSYGYTF.

This clonotype was observed a few times. This CDR3 is CASSLQGDEQFF. In DNA, the CDR3 is TGTGCCAGCAGTTTACAAGGGGATGAGCAGTTCTTC. J is TRBJ2-1 and V is TRBV27, with a tentative D call TRBD1 (5 bases). The CDR3 runs to 12 residues. V dropped 2 bases and J dropped 8 bases, with 7 bases sitting between them. Germline V gene sequence: CDR1 MNHEY, CDR2 SMNVEV (reference sequence).

This clonotype was counted many times. The rearrangement links TRBV4-3 to TRBJ2-7; TRBD2 matches at 9 bases. Per the germline V gene, CDR1 is LGHNA and CDR2 is YSLEER. The length of the CDR3 is 15 residues. The V gene end was trimmed by 0 bases and the J gene end by 7 bases; junction bases not matched to a gene: 7. CDR3: CASSQEPSGTGEQYF. As DNA, the CDR3 is TGCGCCAGCAGCCAAGAACCTAGCGGGACGGGGGAGCAGTACTTC.

This sequence joins TRBV9 and TRBJ2-3; 12 bases agree with TRBD2. V gave up 3 bases and J gave up 3 bases; unmatched junction bases: 2. This CDR3 is 15 amino acids long. Germline-derived CDR1 and CDR2 are SGDLS and YYNGEE. The CDR3 sequence is CASSASGRATDTQYF. The DNA for the CDR3 is TGTGCCAGCAGCGCTAGCGGGAGGGCAACAGATACGCAGTATTTT.

This clonotype was seen at least ten times. J is TRBJ2-1 and V is TRBV27, with D unclear. Trimming shortened V by 1 base and J by 2 bases, and 12 bases separated the two germline ends. This CDR3 region has 16 residues. Germline CDR1 reads MNHEY; CDR2 reads SMNVEV (reference sequence). The CDR3 coding sequence is TGTGCCAGCAGTTTATTGGTAGGTGAAGCCTACAATGAGCAGTTCTTC. It specifies CASSLLVGEAYNEQFF.

This clonotype was seen a handful of times. The chain combines TRBV12-3 or TRBV12-4 with TRBJ1-5; no definite D call. The CDR3 runs to 13 residues. V was cut by 7 bases and J by 5 bases, with 12 bases left in between. The CDR3 is CASTLDGDQPQHF. DNA for the CDR3: TGTGCCAGCACCCTCGACGGCGATCAGCCCCAGCATTTT.

This clonotype was picked up many times. V is TRBV29-1 and J is TRBJ1-2; tentative D call: TRBD1 (6 bases). The CDR3 length is 11 residues. V was shortened by 4 bases and J by 8 bases, with 11 bases between the two germline ends. CDR1 is SQVTM and CDR2 is ANQGSEA in the germline V gene. This CDR3 reads CSVVWGGGYTF. The CDR3 DNA sequence: TGCAGCGTTGTGTGGGGGGGCGGCTACACCTTC.

Turning to this clonotype: Germline and junction disagree at one end, which may indicate a read error. This chain joins TRBV3-1 and TRBJ2-1; no definite D call. Germline-derived CDR1 and CDR2 are LGHDT and YNNKEL (reference sequence). The CDR3 runs to 16 residues. The CDR3 DNA reads TGTGCCATCAGCCAACCCCTCTACGCCGGCTACAATGAGCAGTTCTTC. Translating it yields CAISQPLYAGYNEQFF.

The rearrangement links TRBV19 to TRBJ2-3, with D possibly being TRBD1 or TRBD2 (5 bases each). The CDR3 loop spans 14 amino acids. Germline values: CDR1 LNHDA, CDR2 SQIVND (reference sequence). The V and J ends lost 1 base and 6 bases respectively, with 11 bases between them. The CDR3 bases are TGTGCCAGTAGTATAGGGGACGGTTCGGATACGCAGTATTTT. Its translation is CASSIGDGSDTQYF.

CDR3 nucleotides: TGTGCCAGTAGTACGTCGACAGACCCATACTACGAGCAGTACTTC. The encoded protein is CASSTSTDPYYEQYF. The chain is built from TRBV19 and TRBJ2-7, with a tentative D call TRBD1 (5 bases). Deletions cut 4 bases from V and 3 bases from J, with 16 bases between. This CDR3 region has 15 residues. CDR1 and CDR2 (germline): LNHDA, SQIVND (reference sequence).

CDR3 amino acids: CASSPYYYDYSNYGYTF. Here the CDR3 DNA reads TGTGCCAGCAGCCCATACTACTACGACTATTCTAACTATGGCTACACCTTC. The chain has TRBV27 and TRBJ1-2, with D unclear. Germline V lookup: CDR1 MNHEY, CDR2 SMNVEV (reference sequence). The V gene lost 6 bases and the J gene lost 0 bases, with 20 bases spanning the gap. CDR3 length equals 17 residues.

This clonotype showed up just a few times. The chain combines TRBV5-1 with TRBJ2-4; 8 bases are a match to TRBD2. CDR3 length: 14 residues. Germline CDR1 reads SGHRS; CDR2 reads YFSETQ. Unmatched junction bases numbered 6, after V lost 3 bases and J lost 7 bases. CDR3 residues: CASSSTGGVNIQYF. In nucleotides, the CDR3 is TGCGCCAGCAGCTCGACGGGGGGGGTGAACATTCAGTACTTC.

This clonotype has a handful of counts. J is TRBJ2-2 and V is TRBV11-1; 14 positions match TRBD2. J gave up 0 bases and V 5 bases, and 8 bases lay outside the gene matches. This CDR3 contains 19 residues. CDR1 and CDR2 (germline): SGHAT, FQDESV (reference sequence). The CDR3 nucleotides read TGTGCCAGCAGCCCGAGACTGGGACTAGCGGGGGCGAACACCGGGGAGCTGTTTTTT. This encodes CASSPRLGLAGANTGELFF.

This clonotype showed up just a few times. The chain has TRBV4-3 and TRBJ2-1; 8 bases map to TRBD1. Trimming took 0 bases from V and 5 from J; bases not matched to a gene: 3. The CDR3 extends over 15 amino acids. The germline V gene encodes CDR1 LGHNA and CDR2 YSLEER. The CDR3 sequence is CASSQDRTGHNEQFF. The CDR3 DNA is TGCGCCAGCAGCCAAGATAGGACAGGGCACAATGAGCAGTTCTTC.